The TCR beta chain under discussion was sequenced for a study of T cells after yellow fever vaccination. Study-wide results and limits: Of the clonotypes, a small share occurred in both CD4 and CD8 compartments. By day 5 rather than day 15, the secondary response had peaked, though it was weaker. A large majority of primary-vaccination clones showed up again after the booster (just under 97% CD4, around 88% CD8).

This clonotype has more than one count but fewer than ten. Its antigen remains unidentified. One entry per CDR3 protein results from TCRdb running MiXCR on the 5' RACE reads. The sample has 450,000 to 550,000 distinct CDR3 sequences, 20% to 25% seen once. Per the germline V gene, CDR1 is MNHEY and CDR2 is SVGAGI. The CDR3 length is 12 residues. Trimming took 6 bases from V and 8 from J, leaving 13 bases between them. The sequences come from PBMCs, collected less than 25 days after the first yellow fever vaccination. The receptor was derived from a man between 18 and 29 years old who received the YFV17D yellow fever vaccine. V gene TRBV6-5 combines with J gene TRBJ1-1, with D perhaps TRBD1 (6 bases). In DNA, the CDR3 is TGTGCCAGCAGCATCCCCGGGACAGAAGCTTTCTTT. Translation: CASSIPGTEAFF.